What follows describes a single TCR beta chain. Its antigen is still unknown. It may be a read error: a sequence one base away is much more abundant. TCR beta CDR3 sequences were amplified from RNA transcripts. With the HTBI primer set, the TCR CDR3 went through a first round of RT-PCR. TCRdb used MiXCR to reprocess the multiplex PCR reads, holding one entry per CDR3 protein. The table lists a few hundred thousand distinct CDR3 sequences, around 13% of them singletons. The length of the CDR3 is 12 residues. CDR1 is SNHLY, CDR2 FYNNEI, per germline. This entry is derived from a study of T cells in Graves' hyperthyroidism and ophthalmopathy. Study-level results: In the analysis, a 13 V-J model separated ophthalmopathy from stable hyperthyroidism.

The PBMCs studied were ones that came from 8.5 to 10 ml fresh peripheral blood. This receptor was obtained from a young woman with Graves' hyperthyroidism. Input material: blood. The chain has TRBV2 and TRBJ1-2, with D possibly matching TRBD1 (5 bases). CDR3 nucleotide sequence: TGTGCCAGCCGGGGCCCGGGGCCCGGCTACGCCTTC. Protein product: CASRGPGPGYAF.